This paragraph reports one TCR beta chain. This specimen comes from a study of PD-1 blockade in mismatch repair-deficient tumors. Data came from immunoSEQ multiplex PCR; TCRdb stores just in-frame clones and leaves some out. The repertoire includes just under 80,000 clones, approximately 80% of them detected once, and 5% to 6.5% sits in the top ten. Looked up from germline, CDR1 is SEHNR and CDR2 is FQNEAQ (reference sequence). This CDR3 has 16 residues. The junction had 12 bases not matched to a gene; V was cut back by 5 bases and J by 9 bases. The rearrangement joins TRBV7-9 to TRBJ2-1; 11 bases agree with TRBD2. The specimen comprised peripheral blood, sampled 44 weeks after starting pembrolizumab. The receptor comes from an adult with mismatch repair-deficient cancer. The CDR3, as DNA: TGTGCCAGCAGCGCCTTAGCGGGAGGGCCTTTGAGTGAGCAGTTCTTC. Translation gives CASSALAGGPLSEQFF.